The rows below give T cell receptor beta chains drawn from one sample of a study of beta chain features in type 1 diabetes. Libraries were prepared by immunoSEQ multiplex PCR; TCRdb keeps only in-frame clonotypes and omits some of them. The sample carries about 360,000 clones, 10% to 15% recorded once. Specimen: naive CD4+ T cells from blood. All receptors derive from a man younger than 30 in good health. Each CDR3 is given with its conserved first and last residue. The order of the fields is clone size, V gene, D gene, J gene, CDR3 DNA, CDR3 protein. D genes are given only for firm matches. Size is stated for part of the rows, as once, few or many counts, or as a class when the clone is expanded.

-,TRBV12-5,TRBD2,TRBJ2-5,TGTGCTAGTGGTTTAGCGGGAGGTGAGACCCAGTACTTC,CASGLAGGETQYF
few,TRBV5-8,TRBD1,TRBJ1-5,TGTGCCAGCAGCCGCAGACAGGGGCCCCAGCATTTT,CASSRRQGPQHF
-,TRBV28,-,TRBJ2-7,TGTGCCAGCAGAGGAGGGATGGGGGAGCAGTACTTC,CASRGGMGEQYF
few,TRBV30,-,TRBJ2-1,TGTGCCTGGAGTGTATGGGTTCCAGGGAAAAACAATGAGCAGTTCTTC,CAWSVWVPGKNNEQFF
-,TRBV7-2,-,TRBJ1-2,TGTGCCAGCAGCTTAGTGACAGCCGCTAACTATGGCTACACCTTC,CASSLVTAANYGYTF
few,TRBV30,-,TRBJ1-4,TGTGCCTGGTGTCAGACTAATGGTCGGGAAAAACTGTTTTTT,CAWCQTNGREKLFF
-,TRBV7-8,TRBD2,TRBJ2-5,TGTGCCAGCAGCTTATGGGGGGGGACGTACCAAGAGACCCAGTACTTC,CASSLWGGTYQETQYF
-,TRBV5-4,-,TRBJ1-4,TGTGCCAGCAGCTTGGACGGGGAAAAACTGTTTTTT,CASSLDGEKLFF
-,TRBV7-2,-,TRBJ2-7,TGTGCCAGCAGCTTATCGTTGGCAGATCTTTCCTACGAGCAGTACTTC,CASSLSLADLSYEQYF
-,TRBV2,TRBD1,TRBJ2-7,TGTGCCAGGACCGGGACAGGGCCAACCTACGAGCAGTACTTC,CARTGTGPTYEQYF
-,TRBV7-2,TRBD1,TRBJ2-4,TGTGCCAGCAGCCTCCGACAGGGGGGAAACATTCAGTACTTC,CASSLRQGGNIQYF
many,TRBV29-1,-,TRBJ2-3,TGCAGCGTTGATGCAGGTGGTACGCAGTATTTT,CSVDAGGTQYF
few,TRBV5-1,TRBD1,TRBJ2-1,TGCGCCAGCAGCTTGGAGGGACAGGGATACAATGAGCAGTTCTTC,CASSLEGQGYNEQFF
-,TRBV19,TRBD1,TRBJ2-7,TGTGCCAGTAGTACGGACAGGGTCTACGAGCAGTACTTC,CASSTDRVYEQYF
-,TRBV18,-,TRBJ2-2,TGTGCCAGCTCACCACCCGGACAGCAGTACACCGGGGAGCTGTTTTTT,CASSPPGQQYTGELFF
-,TRBV7-9,-,TRBJ1-4,TGTGCCAGCAGCGCGGGAAGAGCGAAGGAAAAACTGTTTTTT,CASSAGRAKEKLFF
few,TRBV29-1,TRBD2,TRBJ2-5,TGCAGCGCGGACGGGGGGATAGAGACCCAGTACTTC,CSADGGIETQYF
few,TRBV19,TRBD1,TRBJ1-2,TGTGCCAGTCGGGACAGGGGGCGCGGATATGGCTACACCTTC,CASRDRGRGYGYTF
few,TRBV2,TRBD2,TRBJ2-3,TGTGCCAGCAGAGAAACCCCGGGACTAGCGGGAGAAGATACGCAGTATTTT,CASRETPGLAGEDTQYF
few,TRBV19,TRBD1,TRBJ1-5,TGTGCCAGGAGACAGGGATTAGTAACCTATAGCAATCAGCCCCAGCATTTT,CARRQGLVTYSNQPQHF
-,TRBV9,TRBD1,TRBJ2-5,TGTGCCAGCAGCGACCGGACAGGGGGCGAGACCCAGTACTTC,CASSDRTGGETQYF
few,TRBV6-5,-,TRBJ1-2,TGTGCCAGCAGGTACCGCGGCGGGGGACACTATGGCTACACCTTC,CASRYRGGGHYGYTF
few,TRBV6-5,-,TRBJ1-2,TGTGCCAGCAGTTACTCGACCGGGGATGGCTACACCTTC,CASSYSTGDGYTF
-,TRBV30,-,TRBJ2-7,TGTGCCTGGAGCCCCGGGTCCTCCTACGAGCAGTACTTC,CAWSPGSSYEQYF
few,TRBV7-2,TRBD2,TRBJ2-7,TGTGCCAGCAGCGCGAGCGGGACCGACTACGAGCAGTACTTC,CASSASGTDYEQYF
-,TRBV28,-,TRBJ2-7,TGTGCCAGCAACGTACTAGACTACGAGCAGTACTTC,CASNVLDYEQYF
-,TRBV19,-,TRBJ2-5,TGTGCCAGTAGTATGGTGACAGGCCACCAAGAGACCCAGTACTTC,CASSMVTGHQETQYF
few,TRBV5-5,-,TRBJ2-4,TGTGCCAGCAGCTTGTTGGAGGGCGATAGGAACATTCAGTACTTC,CASSLLEGDRNIQYF
few,TRBV7-9,-,TRBJ2-7,TGTGCCAGCAGCTACGGGACTGCCGGTTCCTACGAGCAGTACTTC,CASSYGTAGSYEQYF
-,TRBV29-1,-,TRBJ1-3,TGCAGCGCTGTGCTATCTGGAAACACCATATATTTT,CSAVLSGNTIYF
-,TRBV14,-,TRBJ2-3,TGTGCCAGCAGCCAAGATACCCCAAGCCCAAGCAATACGCAGTATTTT,CASSQDTPSPSNTQYF
-,TRBV15,TRBD1,TRBJ1-2,TGTGCCACCAGCGCGGCGGAGGGGACAGGGAGGTTTTTCTACTATGGCTACACCTTC,CATSAAEGTGRFFYYGYTF
few,TRBV7-2,TRBD2,TRBJ2-1,TGTGCCAGCAGCCCATGGACTAGCGGGAATGAGCAGTTCTTC,CASSPWTSGNEQFF
-,TRBV7-2,TRBD2,TRBJ2-1,TGTGCCAGCAGCTTAGGTCTAGCGGGGGGAAATGAGCAGTTCTTC,CASSLGLAGGNEQFF
-,TRBV4-1,-,TRBJ2-7,TGCGCCAGCAGCGGTAGCGATCTTGGCGAGCAGTACTTC,CASSGSDLGEQYF
few,TRBV4-3,-,TRBJ2-1,TGCGCCAGCAGCCAAGGGCCCTACAATGAGCAGTTCTTC,CASSQGPYNEQFF
-,TRBV11-2,TRBD1,TRBJ2-7,TGTGCCAGCAGACCTGCAGGGGGCCACGAGCAGTACTTC,CASRPAGGHEQYF
-,TRBV5-4,TRBD2,TRBJ2-3,TGTGCCAGCAGGACGGGGGGGCGGAACACAGATACGCAGTATTTT,CASRTGGRNTDTQYF
-,TRBV4-1,TRBD1,TRBJ1-5,TGCGCCAGCAGCCAGGCACTGCTACAGGGGGGCAATCAGCCCCAGCATTTT,CASSQALLQGGNQPQHF
-,TRBV28,TRBD1,TRBJ2-7,TGTGCCACCTCCGGGACAGCTACCTACGAGCAGTACTTC,CATSGTATYEQYF
-,TRBV7-2,TRBD1,TRBJ2-2,TGTGCCAGCAGCCCCCGGACAGGGAGATCCGGCGAGCTGTTTTTT,CASSPRTGRSGELFF
-,TRBV19,-,TRBJ2-2,TGTGCCAGTAGGTTAATTGAACGGGTAGACACCGGGGAGCTGTTTTTT,CASRLIERVDTGELFF
few,TRBV30,TRBD1,TRBJ2-2,TGTGCCTGGAAGGGACAGGGGTGGGACACCGGGGAGCTGTTTTTT,CAWKGQGWDTGELFF